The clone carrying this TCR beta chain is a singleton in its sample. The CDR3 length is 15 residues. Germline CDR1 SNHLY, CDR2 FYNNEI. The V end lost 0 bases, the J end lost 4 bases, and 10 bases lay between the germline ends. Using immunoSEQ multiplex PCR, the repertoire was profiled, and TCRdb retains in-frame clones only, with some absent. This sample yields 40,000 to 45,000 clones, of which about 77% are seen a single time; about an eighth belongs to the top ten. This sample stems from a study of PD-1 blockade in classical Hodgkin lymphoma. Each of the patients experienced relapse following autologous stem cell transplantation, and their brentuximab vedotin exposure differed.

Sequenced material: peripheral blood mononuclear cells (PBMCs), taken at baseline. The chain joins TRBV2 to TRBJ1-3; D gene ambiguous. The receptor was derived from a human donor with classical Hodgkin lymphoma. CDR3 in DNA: TGTGCCAGCAGTGAAGCTTCGACTTTAGGAAACACCATATATTTT. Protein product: CASSEASTLGNTIYF.